The rows below give T cell receptor beta chains drawn from one sample of a study of blood T cell repertoires in COVID-19. Assay: immunoSEQ multiplex PCR; the TCRdb copy retains only in-frame clones and omits some. The table records under 300,000 clones, approximately 90% of them present only once. Source material: PBMCs or T cells enriched from blood (not recorded which). All receptors derive from a woman aged 50 to 60 who had recovered from COVID-19. CDR3s include the opening cysteine and the closing phenylalanine or tryptophan. A D gene is named only where the DNA matches it firmly. Clone size is not always given. Where it is, it says once, few, many or a class for expanded clones.

TRBV10-1	-	TRBJ2-2	-	TGCGCCAGCAGACCAGGGAACACCGGGGAGCTGTTTTTT	CASRPGNTGELFF
TRBV9	-	TRBJ1-6	-	TGTGCCAGCAGCCTTGATGGAGAAAATTCACCCCTCCACTTT	CASSLDGENSPLHF
TRBV9	-	TRBJ2-7	-	TGTGCCAGCAGCGTAGCCGGGTCGAGCTCCTACGAGCAGTACTTC	CASSVAGSSSYEQYF
TRBV18	once	TRBJ2-7	TRBD1	TGTGCCAGCTCACCGACAGGGGGAAGGGGTTCCGAGCAGTACTTC	CASSPTGGRGSEQYF
TRBV7-2	-	TRBJ2-3	TRBD2	TGTGCCAGCAGCTTAGGGCTAGCGGAGTCAGATACGCAGTATTTT	CASSLGLAESDTQYF
TRBV28	once	TRBJ2-2	TRBD1	TGTGCCAGCAGTTTTCCCGGACAGGGCGCTACGAACACCGGGGAGCTGTTTTTT	CASSFPGQGATNTGELFF
TRBV12-5	-	TRBJ2-7	TRBD1	TGTGCTAGTGGTTTGACTAGCACCGGGACAGGGTACCACGAGCAGTACTTC	CASGLTSTGTGYHEQYF
TRBV5-5	-	TRBJ2-7	-	TGTGCCAGCAGCTTGGCCGGCAGGGGTGATTTCCACGAGCAGTACTTC	CASSLAGRGDFHEQYF
TRBV7-3	-	TRBJ2-3	-	TGTGCCAGCAGCTTAATGGTGGGGACTCGCCAAGATACGCAGTATTTT	CASSLMVGTRQDTQYF
TRBV6-2/TRBV6-3	-	TRBJ1-5	TRBD1	TGTGCCAGCAGTTACTCTCGACAACAGGGGGTCAATCAGCCCCAGCATTTT	CASSYSRQQGVNQPQHF
TRBV13	-	TRBJ2-7	TRBD2	TGTGCCAGCAGCTCTGGACTAGCGGGAGCGATCGAGCAGTACTTC	CASSSGLAGAIEQYF
TRBV7-9	-	TRBJ2-1	TRBD2	TGTGCCAGCAGCTTCACAACACCTAGCGGGAGCTCCTACAATGAGCAGTTCTTC	CASSFTTPSGSSYNEQFF
TRBV7-2	-	TRBJ2-5	TRBD1	TGTGCCAGCACCCAAAACACATTAGCAGGGGGCGAGGAGACCCAGTACTTC	CASTQNTLAGGEETQYF
TRBV10-3	-	TRBJ2-7	-	TGTGCCATCAGTGAGATGGGGAGTTCCTACGAGCAGTACTTC	CAISEMGSSYEQYF
TRBV5-6	-	TRBJ2-7	-	TGTGCCAGCAGCTTGGGGGGGCATAGCTCCTACGAGCAGTACTTC	CASSLGGHSSYEQYF
TRBV9	-	TRBJ1-1	-	TGTGCCAGCAGCGGGCTAGGGGCAACGAACACTGAAGCTTTCTTT	CASSGLGATNTEAFF
TRBV6-2/TRBV6-3	-	TRBJ2-5	-	TGTGCCAGCAGTCCCTCGGGGAATGAATATGAGACCCAGTACTTC	CASSPSGNEYETQYF
TRBV27	-	TRBJ2-3	TRBD2	TGTGCCAGCAGTACCAGGACTAGCGGGAGGTTAGATACGCAGTATTTT	CASSTRTSGRLDTQYF
TRBV5-5	-	TRBJ2-1	TRBD2	TGTGCCAGCAGCTTGGTACTAGCGGGAGAACGTGAGCAGTTCTTC	CASSLVLAGEREQFF
TRBV4-3	-	TRBJ2-5	-	TGCGCCAGCAGCCAAGGACTCGCCCAAGAGACCCAGTACTTC	CASSQGLAQETQYF
TRBV7-2	-	TRBJ2-5	TRBD1	TGTGCCAGCAGCGCCGGGACAGGGGTTGAGACCCAGTACTTC	CASSAGTGVETQYF
TRBV11-2	once	TRBJ1-2	-	TGTGCCAGCACCAGGGTCGCGGGGAACTATGGCTACACCTTC	CASTRVAGNYGYTF
TRBV11-2	-	TRBJ1-4	-	TGTGCCAGCAGCCTCTGGACCTCGGGGGAAAAACTGTTTTTT	CASSLWTSGEKLFF
TRBV18	-	TRBJ1-4	TRBD1	TGTGCCAGCTCACCCCCGAGGACAGGGGGTGAAAAACTGTTTTTT	CASSPPRTGGEKLFF
TRBV6-6	-	TRBJ1-5	-	TGTGCCAGCAGTCCTGGTGTGGCGGTCAGCAATCAGCCCCAGCATTTT	CASSPGVAVSNQPQHF
TRBV4-3	once	TRBJ1-6	-	TGCGCCAGCAGCCACGGAGCAGGGATCTCACCCCTCCACTTT	CASSHGAGISPLHF
TRBV9	-	TRBJ2-1	TRBD2	TGTGCCAGCAGCGCCATGACTGTAAGCGGGAGATCCCATGAGCAGTTCTTC	CASSAMTVSGRSHEQFF
TRBV7-9	-	TRBJ2-7	TRBD1	TGTGCCAGCAGCACACAGGGGGCAAAGCTCGCCGAGCAGTACTTC	CASSTQGAKLAEQYF
TRBV28	few	TRBJ1-5	-	TGTGCCAGCAGTTTACCCCAGTATCTCAATCAGCCCCAGCATTTT	CASSLPQYLNQPQHF
TRBV3-1/TRBV3-2	-	TRBJ1-4	-	TGTGCCAGCAGCCAGGCCGCCTCGGAAAAACTGTTTTTT	CASSQAASEKLFF
TRBV25-1	-	TRBJ1-4	-	TGTGCCAGCAGTCTAGGGGCAGGGGCTGAAAAACTGTTTTTT	CASSLGAGAEKLFF
TRBV2	once	TRBJ2-1	-	TGTGCCAGCAGTGAAGGGGCCAGCCTGTCGGATGAGCAGTTCTTC	CASSEGASLSDEQFF
TRBV10-2	-	TRBJ2-1	-	TGCGCCAGCAGTGCTATCAATGAGCAGTTCTTC	CASSAINEQFF
TRBV6-2/TRBV6-3	once	TRBJ2-7	TRBD1	TGTGCCAGCAGTACCGCCGGGACAGGGGCGAGGGGGCAGTACTTC	CASSTAGTGARGQYF
TRBV21-1	-	TRBJ1-1	-	TGTGCCAGCAGCAAAGTGGGGGGGGCCATGAACACTGAAGCTTTCTTT	CASSKVGGAMNTEAFF